Listed here are 18 T cell receptor beta chains from one sample, sequenced in a study of T cells after yellow fever vaccination (dated by TCRdb to the late 2010s). The library was made by 5' RACE. Sequencing instrument: Illumina HiSeq 2500. TCRdb reprocessing: public reads trimmed at Q25 with fastp, clones called with MiXCR, in-frame beta chains kept. CDR3 protein sequences are deduplicated, and each keeps its most common genes and DNA. The table for this sample lists tens of thousands of distinct CDR3 sequences; around 7.8% of them were counted only once. The top ten clonotypes cover around 28% of the sample. The intended sense of this specimen's treatment or condition label: live attenuated yellow fever vaccine strain. The source material was CD8+ T cells sorted from PBMCs, sampled roughly 10 days after the first yellow fever vaccination. The receptors originated from a man younger than 30 who received the YFV17D yellow fever vaccine.

V usage is TRBV5-4 and J usage is TRBJ2-7, with D tentatively TRBD2 (6 bases). Between the trimmed V and J ends, which lost 4 bases and 4 bases, there was a span of 15 bases. The length of the CDR3 is 14 residues. Germline V CDR1 and CDR2: SGHNT, YYREEE (reference sequence). CDR3 in DNA: TGTGCCAGCAGCCTAGAGCGGGCCGATTACGAGCAGTACTTC. Encoded protein: CASSLERADYEQYF.

This clonotype was seen only a few times. This chain joins TRBV19 and TRBJ2-3; D is possibly TRBD2 (5 bases). Germline loops: CDR1 LNHDA, CDR2 SQIVND (reference sequence). The CDR3 length is 12 residues. V lost 7 bases to trimming and J lost 5 bases, with 10 bases between them. DNA for the CDR3: TGTGCCAGTACGGCTAGCCAAGATACGCAGTATTTT. Its translation: CASTASQDTQYF.

The chain combines TRBV27 with TRBJ1-6; 7 nucleotides match TRBD1. CDR1 and CDR2 from the germline V gene are MNHEY and SMNVEV (reference sequence). This CDR3 has 14 residues. V dropped 5 bases and J dropped 10; count of bases not matched to a gene: 8. CDR3 in DNA: TGTGCCAGCAGTCCAGGGGGGGGAGGATCACCCCTCCACTTT. Protein product: CASSPGGGGSPLHF.

In this sample, this clonotype turned up a few times. The gene calls are TRBV6-2 or TRBV6-3 and TRBJ1-3; no reliable D call. Per germline, CDR1 MNHEY and CDR2 SVGEGT. The V gene lost 2 bases and the J gene lost 0 bases, with 11 bases spanning the gap. The CDR3 covers 16 residues. The CDR3 reads CASSYGPNYSGNTIYF. CDR3 nucleotide sequence: TGTGCCAGCAGTTACGGACCTAATTACTCTGGAAACACCATATATTTT.

This clonotype was seen repeatedly, ten times or more. The chain uses TRBV28 and TRBJ2-3, with TRBD2 matching over 8 bases. J lost 0 bases, V lost 2 bases, and 4 bases had no gene match. CDR3 size: 16 residues. The germline V gene encodes CDR1 MDHEN and CDR2 SYDVKM. The CDR3, as DNA: TGTGCCAGCAGTTTACTGGGCGGGGGGAGCACAGATACGCAGTATTTT. Translated: CASSLLGGGSTDTQYF.

This rearrangement joins TRBV5-4 to TRBJ2-3; perhaps D is TRBD1 or TRBD2 (6 bases each). Trimming cost V 2 bases and J 2 bases, with 9 bases left between them. This CDR3 has 14 amino acids. The germline V gene has CDR1 SGHNT and CDR2 YYREEE (reference sequence). The CDR3 DNA reads as TGTGCCAGCAGCTTAAGGGGGGCCACAGATACGCAGTATTTT. Translation: CASSLRGATDTQYF.

In its sample, this clonotype was seen many times. The chain is built from TRBV7-9 and TRBJ2-5; D possibly corresponds to TRBD2 (6 bases). Trimming took off 1 base at V and 5 bases at J, with 11 bases between the two ends. Germline CDR1 and CDR2: SEHNR and FQNEAQ (reference sequence). The CDR3 extends over 14 amino acids. The CDR3 here is CASSLGVAGETQYF. DNA of the CDR3: TGTGCCAGCAGCTTAGGTGTGGCGGGGGAGACCCAGTACTTC.

This clonotype was detected ten times or more. The J gene is TRBJ1-5, the V gene TRBV27, with 8 bases fitting TRBD1. V trimming: 6 bases; J trimming: 6 bases; junction bases outside the gene matches: 7. Germline loops: CDR1 MNHEY, CDR2 SMNVEV (reference sequence). This CDR3 region has 14 residues. In nucleotides, the CDR3 is TGTGCCAGCAGGTCAGGGGGCGGAGGTCAGCCCCAGCATTTT. It is translated as CASRSGGGGQPQHF.

This clonotype showed up many times. This chain links TRBV6-5 with TRBJ1-2; tentative D call: TRBD1 (5 bases). Germline V CDR1 and CDR2: MNHEY, SVGAGI. This CDR3 is 13 amino acids long. The ends were cut back, 0 bases at V and 8 bases at J, with 10 bases in the middle. As DNA, the CDR3 is TGTGCCAGCAGTTACTCGGGGGGAGGCGGCTACACCTTC. Translation: CASSYSGGGGYTF.

This clonotype was detected a few times. This sequence joins TRBV7-9 and TRBJ2-1; TRBD2 agrees at 11 bases. The ends lost 3 bases at V and 7 bases at J; junction bases unmatched: 5. The germline V gene has CDR1 SEHNR and CDR2 FQNEAQ (reference sequence). This CDR3 has 15 amino acids. The chain's CDR3 is CASSFTSGGENEQFF. CDR3 DNA sequence: TGTGCCAGCAGCTTCACTAGCGGGGGAGAAAATGAGCAGTTCTTC.

The chain employs TRBV27 and TRBJ1-1; 12 positions agree with TRBD1. The CDR3 covers 18 residues. Losses at the gene ends were 5 bases for V and 6 bases for J; bases not matched to a gene: 16. Germline V CDR1 and CDR2: MNHEY, SMNVEV (reference sequence). This chain's CDR3 is CASSLLPLLRDRGPEAFF. The CDR3 nucleotides are TGTGCCAGCAGTCTACTCCCCCTTCTCCGGGACAGGGGGCCTGAAGCTTTCTTT.

This clonotype showed up just a few times. This chain uses TRBV6-2 or TRBV6-3 with TRBJ2-1; TRBD2 aligns across 7 bases. Germline assignment: CDR1 MNHEY and CDR2 SVGEGT. The CDR3 extends over 15 amino acids. The ends lost 4 bases at V and 2 bases at J; junction bases unmatched: 5. This CDR3 reads CASSFGGGTYNEQFF. In nucleotides, the CDR3 is TGTGCCAGCAGTTTTGGGGGGGGGACCTACAATGAGCAGTTCTTC.

This clonotype was detected only once. Since a much larger clone is just one base distant, this may be a read error. The chain is built from TRBV13 and TRBJ1-1; 7 bases fit TRBD1. Germline lookup yields CDR1 PRHDT and CDR2 FYEKMQ (reference sequence). CDR3 length equals 17 residues. With 0 bases clipped from V and 3 bases from J, the junction kept 10 bases outside the gene matches. The DNA for the CDR3 is TGTGCCAGCAGCTTAGGCTATCCGAGACAGGGAGACACTGAAGCTTTCTTT. Its protein product is CASSLGYPRQGDTEAFF. Variable domain in full (rest from reference TRBV13 and TRBJ1-1): AAGVIQSPRHLIKEKRETATLKCYPIPRHDTVYWYQQGPGQDPQFLISFYEKMQSDKGSIPDRFSAQQFSDYHSELNMSSLELGDSALYFCASSLGYPRQGDTEAFFGQGTRLTVV.

There are many counts of this clonotype. The V gene is TRBV6-2 or TRBV6-3, the J gene TRBJ1-6; no clear D. The V and J ends lost 7 bases and 10 bases respectively, with 14 bases between them. Per the germline V gene, CDR1 is MNHEY and CDR2 is SVGEGT. The CDR3 loop spans 13 amino acids. The CDR3 region has the DNA TGTGCCAGCAACCCGACGACATCCTCACCCCTCCACTTT. Its protein is CASNPTTSSPLHF.

This clonotype was found many times. The chain recombines TRBV2 with TRBJ1-5; D not resolved. This CDR3 region has 15 residues. Trimming removed 5 bases at V and 0 bases at J, with 11 bases between. Germline CDR1 is SNHLY and CDR2 is FYNNEI. The CDR3 DNA follows: TGTGCCAGCAGTCCGAGACAAACTAGCAATCAGCCCCAGCATTTT. Protein: CASSPRQTSNQPQHF. Looking up the rest from reference TRBV2 and TRBJ1-5 gives the full variable domain: EPEVTQTPSHQVTQMGQEVILRCVPISNHLYFYWYRQILGQKVEFLVSFYNNEISEKSEIFDDQFSVERPDGSNFTLKIRSTKLEDSAMYFCASSPRQTSNQPQHFGDGTRLSIL.

There are a few counts of this clonotype. A read error is possible here, since a much larger clone lies one base away. CDR3 amino acids: CASSLTDEQFF. CDR3 coding DNA: TGCGCCAGCAGCTTGACGGATGAGCAGTTCTTC. The chain carries TRBV5-1 and TRBJ2-1; D unclear. V was cut by 1 base and J by 8 bases, with 4 bases left in between. Germline V gene lookup returns CDR1 SGHRS and CDR2 YFSETQ. The CDR3 consists of 11 residues. Looking up the rest from reference TRBV5-1 and TRBJ2-1 gives the full variable domain: KAGVTQTPRYLIKTRGQQVTLSCSPISGHRSVSWYQQTPGQGLQFLFEYFSETQRNKGNFPGRFSGRQFSNSRSEMNVSTLELGDSALYLCASSLTDEQFFGPGTRLTVL.

This clonotype has more than one count but fewer than ten. V usage is TRBV6-6 and J usage is TRBJ2-7, with D possibly TRBD1 on 6 matching bases. This CDR3 is built from 12 residues. Trimming left V 9 bases short and J 4 bases short, with 13 bases between. Germline CDR1 is MNHNY and CDR2 is SVGAGI (reference sequence). The DNA of the CDR3 is TGTGCCAGTGCACGACAGGAATACGAGCAGTACTTC. It specifies CASARQEYEQYF.

This clonotype was observed at least ten times. The V call is TRBV4-2, the J call TRBJ2-1; D perhaps matches TRBD1 (6 bases). Trimming left V 3 bases short and J 4 bases short, with 13 bases between. Germline V gene lookup returns CDR1 LGHNA and CDR2 YNFKEQ. The CDR3 runs to 15 residues. The CDR3 bases are TGTGCCAGCAGCCATGAAGGGACACTATACAATGAGCAGTTCTTC. Translating gives CASSHEGTLYNEQFF.